This passage covers 31 T cell receptor beta chains from one sample sequenced in a study of T cells after yellow fever vaccination. TCRdb ran MiXCR on the 5' RACE reads and lists one entry per CDR3 protein. The repertoire holds 300,000 or so distinct CDR3 sequences, 7.5% to 9.5% seen once, with 3% to 3.5% in the top ten. The starting material was CD4+ T cells sorted from PBMCs, obtained 5 days after the yellow fever booster vaccination. The receptors were sampled from a man aged 18 to 30 who received the YFV17D yellow fever vaccine.

The sample holds a few counts of this clonotype. One end of the junction varies from germline; a read error may be responsible. The chain joins TRBV6-6 to TRBJ1-4; the D gene is possibly TRBD1 (5 bases). Germline values: CDR1 MNHNY, CDR2 SVGAGI (reference sequence). The length of the CDR3 is 11 residues. CDR3 coding DNA: TGTGCCAGCAGTTACGACAGCCGTTTAATTTTT. This gives the protein CASSYDSRLIF.

This rearrangement joins TRBV7-2 to TRBJ2-3, with D maybe TRBD2 (5 bases). The ends were cut back, 5 bases at V and 2 bases at J, with 11 bases in the middle. Per the germline V gene, CDR1 is SGHTA and CDR2 is FQGNSA. This CDR3 has 14 residues. The CDR3 is CASSLRTFTDTQYF. The CDR3 nucleotides read TGTGCCAGCAGCCTCCGGACTTTCACAGATACGCAGTATTTT.

This clonotype was detected ten times or more. The rearrangement uses TRBV29-1 and TRBJ2-7; D gene uncertain. The length of the CDR3 is 12 residues. Trimming pared 1 base from V and 6 bases from J, leaving 10 bases between. From germline, CDR1 is SQVTM and CDR2 ANQGSEA. DNA for the CDR3: TGCAGCGTTGAAGTAGGCGGATTCGAGCAGTACTTC. Amino acids: CSVEVGGFEQYF.

This clonotype was recorded many times. The chain links TRBV7-6 to TRBJ2-2; 7 bases line up with TRBD1. Germline assignment: CDR1 SGHVS and CDR2 FNYEAQ. The J segment lost 6 bases and the V segment lost 4 bases, leaving 2 bases of the junction unmatched. The CDR3 has 13 residues. The CDR3 DNA reads TGTGCCAGCAGCTATCAGGGGGCCGGGGAGCTGTTTTTT. As protein: CASSYQGAGELFF.

In this sample, this clonotype turned up a few times. One end of the junction does not line up with germline, which may come from a read error. The chain has TRBV7-7 and TRBJ2-5, with TRBD2 matching over 15 bases. Looked up from germline, CDR1 is SSHAT and CDR2 is FNYEAQ (reference sequence). The CDR3 is made up of 16 amino acids. In nucleotides, the CDR3 is TGTGCTAGCAGCGTGGGACTAGCGGGGGGCCAAGAGACCCAGTACTTC. Protein sequence: CASSVGLAGGQETQYF.

This clonotype appeared a few times. The genes are TRBV5-1 and TRBJ2-5; TRBD2 is a possible D gene (6 bases). CDR1 is SGHRS and CDR2 is YFSETQ in the germline V gene. The CDR3 is 14 amino acids. V shed 1 base and J shed 4 bases, with 11 bases lying between them. The CDR3 here is CASSLKLGGETQYF. CDR3 nucleotides: TGCGCCAGCAGCTTGAAGCTGGGGGGAGAGACCCAGTACTTC.

This clonotype was found many times. CDR3 loop: CASSSTGTANYGYTF. CDR3 DNA: TGTGCCAGCAGCTCAACCGGGACTGCAAACTATGGCTACACCTTC. This chain links TRBV11-2 with TRBJ1-2, with a weak D call TRBD1 (5 bases). V lost 4 bases and J lost 2, with 14 bases in between. This CDR3 spans 15 amino acids. In germline, CDR1 is SGHAT, CDR2 FQNNGV.

This rearrangement joins TRBV7-2 to TRBJ2-3, with TRBD2 matching over 8 bases. The CDR3 contains 17 residues. The V and J ends lost 0 bases and 7 bases, in that order; junction bases with no gene match: 12. Germline lookup yields CDR1 SGHTA and CDR2 FQGNSA. The CDR3 spells CASSLAISTSGTHTQYF. Written as DNA, the CDR3 is TGTGCCAGCAGCTTAGCCATTTCAACTAGCGGCACTCATACGCAGTATTTT.

This clonotype was picked up many times. This rearrangement joins TRBV6-5 to TRBJ2-6, with 8 bases that match TRBD1. The germline V gene has CDR1 MNHEY and CDR2 SVGAGI. V shed 8 bases and J 7 bases; nucleotides not matched to a gene: 13. CDR3 length: 16 residues. The CDR3 loop is CASGSQGASIANVLTF. CDR3 bases: TGTGCCAGCGGCTCCCAGGGGGCGTCAATTGCCAACGTCCTGACTTTC.

This clonotype turned up a few times. The chain joins TRBV5-1 to TRBJ2-5; 10 nucleotides match TRBD1. The V gene's germline CDR1 is SGHRS and CDR2 YFSETQ. Trimming took 9 bases from V and 5 from J; bases not matched to a gene: 10. The CDR3 is 14 residues long. In DNA form, the CDR3 reads TGCGCCACACAACCCGGGACAGGGGAGGAGACCCAGTACTTC. Encoded protein: CATQPGTGEETQYF. The whole variable domain, filled in from reference TRBV5-1 and TRBJ2-5, reads KAGVTQTPRYLIKTRGQQVTLSCSPISGHRSVSWYQQTPGQGLQFLFEYFSETQRNKGNFPGRFSGRQFSNSRSEMNVSTLELGDSALYLCATQPGTGEETQYFGPGTRLLVL.

The rearrangement joins TRBV7-2 to TRBJ1-5; D is possibly TRBD1 (5 bases). Trimming pared 5 bases from V and 4 bases from J, leaving 12 bases between. CDR3 length: 14 residues. The germline CDR1 and CDR2 sequences are SGHTA and FQGNSA. As DNA, the CDR3 is TGTGCCAGCAGCCGCCCTGGGGGGAATCAGCCCCAGCATTTT. Translation gives CASSRPGGNQPQHF.

V is TRBV4-3 and J is TRBJ1-3, with D possibly TRBD1 on 6 matching bases. V shed 0 bases and J shed 3 bases, with 15 bases lying between them. The CDR3 runs to 17 residues. The germline CDR1 and CDR2 sequences are LGHNA and YSLEER. CDR3 sequence reads: CASSQEISGALGNTIYF. The DNA for the CDR3 is TGCGCCAGCAGCCAAGAAATATCGGGGGCGCTTGGAAACACCATATATTTT.

The V call is TRBV6-6, the J call TRBJ2-7; a possible D gene is TRBD1 (6 bases). CDR3 length: 16 amino acids. Germline V gene lookup returns CDR1 MNHNY and CDR2 SVGAGI (reference sequence). V lost 11 bases to trimming and J lost 0 bases, with 23 bases between them. CDR3 sequence: CAGCRPTGSYSYEQYF. Here the CDR3 DNA reads TGTGCCGGCTGCCGACCCACAGGGAGCTACTCCTACGAGCAGTACTTC.

V is TRBV6-6 and J is TRBJ2-3, with D unclear. The CDR3 loop spans 13 amino acids. In germline, CDR1 is MNHNY, CDR2 SVGAGI (reference sequence). The V and J ends lost 2 bases and 2 bases respectively, with 5 bases between them. The CDR3 bases are TGTGCCAGCAGTTACCCCCCCACAGATACGCAGTATTTT. Translation: CASSYPPTDTQYF.

This clonotype was counted a few times. V usage is TRBV6-2 or TRBV6-3 and J usage is TRBJ2-7; D uncertain. The CDR3 spans 13 residues. Germline V gene data show CDR1 as MNHEY and CDR2 as SVGEGT. V shed 5 bases and J shed 0 bases, with 8 bases lying between them. The CDR3, as DNA: TGTGCCAGCAGTACAGTGAGCTCCTACGAGCAGTACGTC. Its protein is CASSTVSSYEQYV.

The CDR3 loop reads CASSLSLAGANTQYF. CDR3 DNA: TGCGCCAGCAGCTTGAGTCTAGCGGGGGCAAATACGCAGTATTTT. The rearrangement joins TRBV5-1 to TRBJ2-3; 10 nucleotides match TRBD2. Looked up from germline, CDR1 is SGHRS and CDR2 is YFSETQ. The V segment lost 1 base and the J segment 7 bases; nucleotides outside the gene matches: 6. This CDR3 comprises 15 residues.

In this sample, this clonotype turned up a few times. This chain joins TRBV7-8 and TRBJ2-1, with D possibly TRBD1 on 6 matching bases. The V and J ends lost 0 bases and 9 bases respectively, with 15 bases between them. The CDR3 is made up of 15 amino acids. The V gene's germline CDR1 is SGHVS and CDR2 FQNEAQ. DNA for the CDR3: TGTGCCAGCAGCTTAGCGTCGGGCAGGGGCGGTGAGCAGTTCTTC. Protein sequence: CASSLASGRGGEQFF.

This clonotype was seen only once. The genes are TRBV10-1 and TRBJ1-4, with 7 nucleotides matching TRBD1. The V gene's germline CDR1 is WNHNN and CDR2 SYGVQD (reference sequence). V lost 7 bases and J lost 2; bases outside the gene matches: 7. The CDR3 contains 15 residues. CDR3 sequence (DNA): TGCGCCAGCATCTTCGACAGGGCGACTAATGAAAAACTGTTTTTT. This encodes CASIFDRATNEKLFF.

The genes are TRBV20-1 and TRBJ2-2, with no clear D. Germline V CDR1 and CDR2: DFQATT, SNEGSKA (reference sequence). The CDR3 loop spans 12 amino acids. Trimming cost V 0 bases and J 4 bases, with 3 bases left between them. The CDR3 sequence is CSARDITGELFF. The CDR3 DNA reads TGCAGTGCTAGAGATATCACCGGGGAGCTGTTTTTT.

This clonotype was recorded many times. The chain employs TRBV6-5 and TRBJ2-2; possible D gene TRBD1, 6 bases. Trimming left V 5 bases short and J 2 bases short, with 12 bases between. The CDR3 has 15 amino acids. CDR1 MNHEY and CDR2 SVGAGI come from the germline V gene. This CDR3 is CASSNDRLNTGELFF. In DNA form, the CDR3 reads TGTGCCAGCAGTAACGACAGGCTAAACACCGGGGAGCTGTTTTTT.

CDR3 in DNA: TGTGCCAGCAGGGGAAGCAGGGGGAACAGCAATCAGCCCCAGCATTTT. Protein product: CASRGSRGNSNQPQHF. The chain has TRBV2 and TRBJ1-5; TRBD1 agrees at 7 bases. This CDR3 is 16 amino acids long. Germline values: CDR1 SNHLY, CDR2 FYNNEI. Germline trimming cut 6 bases from V and 1 base from J; bases unmatched to any gene: 9. Supplemented by reference TRBV2 and TRBJ1-5, the full variable domain reads EPEVTQTPSHQVTQMGQEVILRCVPISNHLYFYWYRQILGQKVEFLVSFYNNEISEKSEIFDDQFSVERPDGSNFTLKIRSTKLEDSAMYFCASRGSRGNSNQPQHFGDGTRLSIL.

This rearrangement joins TRBV6-2 or TRBV6-3 to TRBJ2-2; possible D gene TRBD1, 6 bases. V was trimmed by 1 base and J by 1 base, leaving 10 bases between them. Germline V CDR1 and CDR2: MNHEY, SVGEGT. The CDR3 is 16 amino acids. CDR3 residues: CASSYYGRGNTGELFF. The CDR3 DNA sequence: TGTGCCAGCAGTTACTATGGCAGGGGGAACACCGGGGAGCTGTTTTTT.

This clonotype was picked up many times. V gene TRBV12-3 or TRBV12-4 combines with J gene TRBJ2-3; no clear D gene. This CDR3 is built from 14 residues. V was pared by 3 bases and J by 0 bases, with 7 bases between. The chain's CDR3 is CASSFVWSTDTQYF. As DNA, the CDR3 is TGTGCCAGCAGTTTTGTCTGGAGCACAGATACGCAGTATTTT.

This clonotype was seen a few times. The V call is TRBV14, the J call TRBJ1-4; D remains ambiguous. Germline V gene data show CDR1 as SGHDN and CDR2 as FVKESK. This CDR3 is 13 amino acids long. Trimming left V 1 base short and J 5 bases short, with 5 bases between. The DNA for the CDR3 is TGTGCCAGCAGCCAAGGATTGAATGAAAAACTGTTTTTT. Translated: CASSQGLNEKLFF.

Only one count was recorded for this clonotype. At one of its ends the junction is not consistent with the germline gene, which may arise from a read error. The V call is TRBV7-7, the J call TRBJ1-6; D is perhaps TRBD1 (5 bases). CDR1 SSHAT and CDR2 FNYEAQ come from the germline V gene (reference sequence). The CDR3 runs 13 residues. Written as DNA, the CDR3 is TGTGCTAGCAGCTTCGACAGAGATTCACCCCTCCACTTT. Its protein is CASSFDRDSPLHF.

At least ten counts were recorded for this clonotype. The J gene is TRBJ1-2, the V gene TRBV9, with a possible D match to TRBD1 (5 bases). Germline CDR1 is SGDLS and CDR2 is YYNGEE. This CDR3 region has 14 residues. Trimming pared 3 bases from V and 9 bases from J, leaving 18 bases between. The CDR3 loop reads CASSASGTSDSYTF. CDR3 DNA sequence: TGTGCCAGCAGCGCTTCCGGGACCTCCGATAGCTACACCTTC.

CDR3 loop: CATSDPLAAGELFF. The CDR3 nucleotides read TGTGCCACCAGTGACCCCTTGGCGGCCGGGGAGCTGTTTTTT. The chain joins TRBV24-1 to TRBJ2-2; D is ambiguous. This CDR3 is built from 14 residues. Germline V gene lookup returns CDR1 KGHDR and CDR2 SFDVKD. V dropped 4 bases and J dropped 6 bases, with 11 bases sitting between them.

Only a few counts were recorded for this clonotype. The chain is built from TRBV9 and TRBJ2-3; 7 bases line up with TRBD1. The CDR3 is 15 residues long. J was trimmed by 0 bases and V by 3 bases; bases with no gene match: 4. Looked up from germline, CDR1 is SGDLS and CDR2 is YYNGEE. The CDR3 nucleotides read TGTGCCAGCAGCGGTCCGGGACAGAGCACAGATACGCAGTATTTT. Its protein product is CASSGPGQSTDTQYF.

This chain connects TRBV30 to TRBJ2-7; D possibly corresponds to TRBD1 (6 bases). Deletions cut 5 bases from V and 3 bases from J, with 11 bases between. This CDR3 has 12 amino acids. CDR1 and CDR2 from the germline V gene are GTSNPN and SVGIG (reference sequence). The CDR3 spells CAWSGTNYEQYF. Written as DNA, the CDR3 is TGTGCCTGGTCCGGGACAAACTACGAGCAGTACTTC. The full variable domain, its missing parts supplied by reference TRBV30 and TRBJ2-7, is SQTIHQWPATLVQPVGSPLSLECTVEGTSNPNLYWYRQAAGRGLQLLFYSVGIGQISSEVPQNLSASRPQDRQFILSSKKLLLSDSGFYLCAWSGTNYEQYFGPGTRLTVT.

V and J are TRBV18 and TRBJ2-3, with unresolved D. This CDR3 spans 14 amino acids. Germline V gene lookup returns CDR1 KGHSH and CDR2 LQKENI. The germline V and J ends were trimmed by 5 bases and 3 bases, with 12 bases remaining between them. CDR3 loop: CASSSTDTTDTQYF. CDR3 DNA: TGTGCCAGCTCATCGACTGATACAACAGATACGCAGTATTTT.

This clonotype was counted a few times. CDR3 in amino acids: CASSHTPSYEQYV. Here the CDR3 DNA reads TGTGCCAGCAGCCACACGCCTTCCTACGAGCAGTACGTC. The rearrangement uses TRBV7-2 and TRBJ2-7; D gene ambiguous. The V end was cut by 5 bases, the J end by 1 base, with 9 bases between. Germline V CDR1 and CDR2: SGHTA, FQGNSA. The CDR3 covers 13 residues.